The clone carrying this T cell receptor beta chain occurred a few times. Original processing methods: By means of reference gene primer amplification, nucleated cell counts were estimated. Sequenced by immunoSEQ multiplex PCR; TCRdb stores in-frame clones only, minus some. V and J calls and clone size follow that table, whereas D and trimming were derived from the DNA. The sample lists around 700,000 clones; 85% to 90% were seen once. Trimming removed 7 bases at V and 5 bases at J, with 18 bases between. Per the germline V gene, CDR1 is SNHLY and CDR2 is FYNNEI. The CDR3 spans 14 residues. These data originate in a study of blood T cell repertoires in COVID-19. The wider study: Samples came from the United States, Italy and Spain, spanning acute and convalescent COVID-19. T cells, B-cell-depleted T cells, or PBMCs provided the cDNA or gDNA that served as material.

The clonotype originates from a woman younger than 35 with acute or convalescent COVID-19. Sequenced input: peripheral blood. This chain links TRBV2 with TRBJ2-7; perhaps TRBD2 as D (7 bases). CDR3 in amino acids: CASTGEGGAHEQYF. The CDR3 DNA follows: TGTGCCAGCACCGGGGAGGGGGGGGCCCACGAGCAGTACTTC.